This entry concerns a single TCR beta chain. This sample was taken from a study of blood T cells in healthy people across ages. The CDR3 length is 13 residues. The germline V and J ends were trimmed by 4 bases and 3 bases, with 12 bases remaining between them. Germline loops: CDR1 SQVTM, CDR2 ANQGSEA. A second about 7 to 12 cycle PCR used barcoded and J-beta primers. TCRdb passed the 5' RACE reads through MiXCR, listing each CDR3 protein once. The sample lists fewer than 2,000,000 distinct CDR3 sequences, around 42% occurring once. V usage is TRBV29-1 and J usage is TRBJ1-2, with D tentatively TRBD1 (6 bases). The sequence derives from a human donor in good health. Input material: blood. CDR3 coding DNA: TGCAGCGTTGTCCCGACAGGTCACTATGGCTACACCTTC. Amino acids: CSVVPTGHYGYTF.